What follows are 27 T cell receptor beta chains derived from one specimen sequenced in a study of cytomegalovirus exposure and HLA in healthy donors. TCRdb keeps only in-frame clones here, not all; method: immunoSEQ multiplex PCR. The table lists under 350,000 clones, 80% to 90% of them singletons, with more than 0.8% in the top ten. The sample taken for sequencing was PBMCs. The source of these receptors is a young woman in good health and CMV-seronegative.

In this sample, this clone turned up a few times. The V call is TRBV6-5, the J call TRBJ2-5; the D gene is possibly TRBD2 (6 bases). Germline CDR1 and CDR2: MNHEY and SVGAGI. The CDR3 is 15 amino acids. V dropped 0 bases and J dropped 2 bases, with 10 bases sitting between them. CDR3 in amino acids: CASSYSPRGQETQYF. The CDR3 coding sequence is TGTGCCAGCAGTTACTCCCCTCGGGGGCAAGAGACCCAGTACTTC.

J is TRBJ1-5 and V is TRBV7-9; D gene unclear. The germline gives CDR1 SEHNR, CDR2 FQNEAQ (reference sequence). The CDR3 consists of 14 residues. V was cut by 0 bases and J by 3 bases, with 6 bases left in between. The DNA of the CDR3 is TGTGCCAGCAGCTTAGCCCAGAACAATCAGCCCCAGCATTTT. Encoded protein: CASSLAQNNQPQHF.

The chain is built from TRBV5-1 and TRBJ2-3; weak D call: TRBD2 (6 bases). The CDR3 sequence is 17 residues long. Trimming stripped 3 bases from V and 0 bases from J, with 17 bases between. CDR1 and CDR2 (germline): SGHRS, YFSETQ. In DNA, the CDR3 is TGCGCCAGCAGCTCCTCGACTAGATCAGCTAGCACAGATACGCAGTATTTT. It codes for CASSSSTRSASTDTQYF.

As to this clone: Distinct nucleotide sequences in the sample also encode this CDR3. V and J are TRBV9 and TRBJ1-1; no reliable D call. Trimming shortened V by 0 bases and J by 4 bases, and 7 bases separated the two germline ends. There are 13 residues in the CDR3. Germline CDR1 SGDLS, CDR2 YYNGEE. Written as DNA, the CDR3 is TGTGCCAGCAGCGTAGGGGCGGGCACTGAAGCTTTCTTT. It specifies CASSVGAGTEAFF.

The chain carries TRBV28 and TRBJ1-2, with 9 bases lining up with TRBD1. Trimming took 2 bases from V and 4 from J; bases not matched to a gene: 8. The germline CDR1 and CDR2 sequences are MDHEN and SYDVKM. The length of the CDR3 is 16 residues. This chain's CDR3 is CASSLITGGAGYGYTF. In DNA, the CDR3 is TGTGCCAGCAGTTTAATCACAGGGGGCGCTGGCTATGGCTACACCTTC.

The CDR3 spells CASSSTMNTEAFF. In DNA, the CDR3 is TGTGCCAGCAGCAGTACCATGAACACTGAAGCTTTCTTT. The chain uses TRBV27 and TRBJ1-1; D gene ambiguous. Germline CDR1 reads MNHEY; CDR2 reads SMNVEV (reference sequence). The CDR3 extends over 13 amino acids. V shed 6 bases and J shed 0 bases, with 8 bases lying between them.

The V and J genes are TRBV29-1 and TRBJ2-3; 8 nucleotides align to TRBD2. The V segment lost 4 bases and the J segment 2 bases; nucleotides outside the gene matches: 20. The CDR3 contains 19 residues. Germline CDR1 reads SQVTM; CDR2 reads ANQGSEA. The CDR3 spells CSVVSRLPTGLEFTDTQYF. Here the CDR3 DNA reads TGCAGCGTTGTTTCCCGGTTACCTACGGGACTAGAATTCACAGATACGCAGTATTTT.

J is TRBJ2-7 and V is TRBV7-3; the match to TRBD1 covers 10 bases. Germline lookup yields CDR1 SGHTA and CDR2 FQGTGA. The CDR3 is 15 residues long. With V trimmed by 4 bases and J by 3 bases, 6 bases remained unmatched. CDR3 sequence: CASSWTGGGHYEQYF. CDR3 nucleotide sequence: TGTGCCAGCAGCTGGACAGGGGGAGGTCACTACGAGCAGTACTTC.

V is TRBV27 and J is TRBJ2-3, with 7 bases identical to TRBD1. Trimming cost V 5 bases and J 0 bases; bases outside gene matches: 8. CDR1 is MNHEY, CDR2 SMNVEV, per germline (reference sequence). The CDR3 consists of 16 residues. CDR3 sequence reads: CASSLRTGRSTDTQYF. The CDR3 bases are TGTGCCAGCAGTCTACGGACAGGCCGTAGCACAGATACGCAGTATTTT.

The V gene is TRBV7-2, the J gene TRBJ2-5; D is undetermined. CDR1 is SGHTA and CDR2 is FQGNSA in the germline V gene. CDR3 size: 13 residues. V lost 1 base and J 2 bases, leaving 5 bases between the germline ends. The CDR3 nucleotides read TGTGCCAGCAGCTTAGGTCTTCAAGAGACCCAGTACTTC. It codes for CASSLGLQETQYF.

The chain is built from TRBV27 and TRBJ1-1; TRBD1 matches 8 bases. The CDR3 spans 18 residues. The V segment lost 2 bases and the J segment 5 bases; nucleotides outside the gene matches: 16. Germline V gene lookup returns CDR1 MNHEY and CDR2 SMNVEV (reference sequence). CDR3 region: CASSLGSGGAGRKTEAFF. In DNA form, the CDR3 reads TGTGCCAGCAGTTTAGGTTCAGGGGGCGCGGGTCGGAAAACTGAAGCTTTCTTT.

The rearrangement uses TRBV25-1 and TRBJ2-5; 8 bases are a match to TRBD1. CDR1 is MGHDK, CDR2 SYGVNS, per germline. J lost 3 bases, V lost 7 bases, and 4 bases had no gene match. This CDR3 has 13 residues. The DNA for the CDR3 is TGTGCCAGCACCAGGACAGGGAAAGAGACCCAGTACTTC. Translating gives CASTRTGKETQYF.

V gene TRBV9 combines with J gene TRBJ2-5, with 8 bases identical to TRBD1. The CDR3 runs 14 residues. CDR1 is SGDLS and CDR2 is YYNGEE in the germline V gene. V lost 0 bases to trimming and J lost 4 bases; unmatched junction nucleotides: 2. In DNA, the CDR3 is TGTGCCAGCAGCGTAGAACAGGGGGGAGAGACCCAGTACTTC. Its protein is CASSVEQGGETQYF. Looking up the rest from reference TRBV9 and TRBJ2-5 gives the full variable domain: DSGVTQTPKHLITATGQRVTLRCSPRSGDLSVYWYQQSLDQGLQFLIQYYNGEERAKGNILERFSAQQFPDLHSELNLSSLELGDSALYFCASSVEQGGETQYFGPGTRLLVL.

CDR3 coding DNA: TGTGCCGTCGGGACAGACACCTACGAGCAGTACTTC. Encoded protein: CAVGTDTYEQYF. The chain combines TRBV10-3 with TRBJ2-7, with 7 bases aligning to TRBD1. The germline V gene has CDR1 ENHRY and CDR2 SYGVKD. The ends lost 11 bases at V and 2 bases at J; junction bases unmatched: 6. This CDR3 is built from 12 residues.

The chain is built from TRBV5-1 and TRBJ2-7; possibly TRBD1 for D (6 bases). The V end lost 4 bases, the J end lost 0 bases, and 14 bases lay between the germline ends. Germline V gene data show CDR1 as SGHRS and CDR2 as YFSETQ. The CDR3 extends over 15 amino acids. The CDR3, as DNA: TGCGCCAGCAGCCCGGACAGCCTTAGCTCCTACGAGCAGTACTTC. Translation: CASSPDSLSSYEQYF.

The chain is built from TRBV15 and TRBJ1-2; 9 bases are shared with TRBD1. Per the germline V gene, CDR1 is LNHNV and CDR2 is YYDKDF (reference sequence). The CDR3 is 14 amino acids. With 3 bases clipped from V and 2 bases from J, the junction kept 1 base outside the gene matches. The DNA for the CDR3 is TGTGCCACCAGCAGGGACAGGGGAAACTATGGCTACACCTTC. Translation: CATSRDRGNYGYTF.

The CDR3: CASSFGPDMVYEQYF. CDR3 DNA: TGTGCCAGCAGTTTTGGGCCCGACATGGTCTACGAGCAGTACTTC. The chain combines TRBV27 with TRBJ2-7; D not resolved. The CDR3 is 15 amino acids. CDR1 and CDR2 from the germline V gene are MNHEY and SMNVEV (reference sequence). V was trimmed by 3 bases and J by 3 bases, leaving 15 bases between them.

The chain joins TRBV6-5 to TRBJ2-5, with TRBD2 matching 11 bases. Germline V gene lookup returns CDR1 MNHEY and CDR2 SVGAGI. V shed 0 bases and J 6 bases; nucleotides not matched to a gene: 3. The length of the CDR3 is 15 residues. The CDR3 nucleotides read TGTGCCAGCAGTTACTCTAGCGGGGGGGGGAAGACCCAGTACTTC. Amino acid sequence: CASSYSSGGGKTQYF.

The J gene is TRBJ1-1, the V gene TRBV7-9; TRBD1 might be the D (5 bases). Trimming stripped 9 bases from V and 4 bases from J, with 18 bases between. The CDR3 consists of 14 residues. CDR1 SEHNR and CDR2 FQNEAQ come from the germline V gene (reference sequence). CDR3 sequence: CASRGPRGGTEAFF. The CDR3 DNA reads as TGTGCCAGTAGGGGTCCCAGAGGTGGCACTGAAGCTTTCTTT.

The chain carries TRBV5-1 and TRBJ1-1, with D unclear. Germline-derived CDR1 and CDR2 are SGHRS and YFSETQ. The CDR3 sequence is 15 residues long. Trimming took 0 bases from V and 4 from J, leaving 13 bases between them. CDR3 residues: CASSLASHWATEAFF. Written as DNA, the CDR3 is TGCGCCAGCAGCTTGGCCTCCCATTGGGCCACTGAAGCTTTCTTT.

The chain employs TRBV27 and TRBJ2-7, with D uncertain. CDR3 length: 13 amino acids. The V gene's germline CDR1 is MNHEY and CDR2 SMNVEV (reference sequence). V was pared by 8 bases and J by 0 bases, with 11 bases between. The CDR3 spells CASCPGPSYEQYF. Here the CDR3 DNA reads TGTGCCAGCTGCCCGGGTCCCTCCTACGAGCAGTACTTC.

The sample holds one count of this clone. The chain employs TRBV10-1 and TRBJ1-2, with 8 bases lining up with TRBD1. This CDR3 region has 15 residues. The germline V gene encodes CDR1 WNHNN and CDR2 SYGVQD (reference sequence). V gave up 4 bases and J gave up 2 bases; unmatched junction bases: 6. For the CDR3, the DNA is TGCGCCAGCAGTGGTCACAGGGGGTCGAACTATGGCTACACCTTC. The encoded protein is CASSGHRGSNYGYTF.

This clone was recorded only once. The gene calls are TRBV18 and TRBJ2-1; 10 bases agree with TRBD2. J was trimmed by 7 bases and V by 6 bases; bases with no gene match: 12. The germline gives CDR1 KGHSH, CDR2 LQKENI. CDR3 length equals 16 residues. Here the CDR3 reads CASSPRAGGPWNEQFF. The CDR3 DNA reads as TGTGCCAGCTCCCCCCGAGCGGGAGGGCCATGGAATGAGCAGTTCTTC.

The count of this clone is one. This chain connects TRBV5-1 to TRBJ1-4; D is possibly TRBD1 (5 bases). Germline CDR1 reads SGHRS; CDR2 reads YFSETQ. The length of the CDR3 is 13 residues. Between the trimmed V and J ends, which lost 4 bases and 6 bases, there was a span of 10 bases. Here the CDR3 DNA reads TGCGCCAGCAGCCAGGGAGGGGATGAAAAACTGTTTTTT. This codes for CASSQGGDEKLFF.

This chain connects TRBV30 to TRBJ1-1; D might be TRBD1 (6 bases). Trimming took off 8 bases at V and 5 bases at J, with 15 bases between the two ends. The germline V gene has CDR1 GTSNPN and CDR2 SVGIG (reference sequence). The CDR3 extends over 12 amino acids. For the CDR3, the DNA is TGTGCCGGCCGGGGGGGCTGGACTGAAGCTTTCTTT. This encodes CAGRGGWTEAFF.

The rearrangement links TRBV5-4 to TRBJ2-2, with D uncertain. Germline CDR1 reads SGHNT; CDR2 reads YYREEE (reference sequence). V lost 2 bases and J lost 6, with 8 bases in between. The CDR3 extends over 13 amino acids. CDR3 amino acids: CASSFRGAGELFF. CDR3 coding DNA: TGTGCCAGCAGCTTTCGAGGAGCCGGGGAGCTGTTTTTT.

The V and J genes are TRBV19 and TRBJ2-6, with 7 bases identical to TRBD1. Germline CDR1 reads LNHDA; CDR2 reads SQIVND (reference sequence). The CDR3 loop spans 15 amino acids. Trimming cost V 5 bases and J 3 bases; bases outside gene matches: 4. As DNA, the CDR3 is TGTGCCAGTAGTTCGACAGGGCTTGGGGCCAACGTCCTGACTTTC. Translation: CASSSTGLGANVLTF.